Listed here are 20 T cell receptor beta chains from one sample, sequenced in a study of blood T cell repertoires in COVID-19. TCRdb's table, derived via immunoSEQ multiplex PCR, lists solely in-frame clones and lacks some. In the table there are a few hundred thousand clones, 90% of which are singletons. Sequenced input: PBMCs or T cells enriched from blood (not recorded which). The receptors derive from a woman aged 18-30 years with acute COVID-19.

This clone has only a few counts. The V gene is TRBV28, the J gene TRBJ1-2; tentative D call: TRBD1 (5 bases). The V gene lost 3 bases and the J gene lost 8 bases, with 13 bases spanning the gap. There are 13 residues in the CDR3. Germline V gene data show CDR1 as MDHEN and CDR2 as SYDVKM. DNA for the CDR3: TGTGCCAGCAGTTTTTTCCCGGGGGACGGCTACACCTTC. Its translation: CASSFFPGDGYTF.

As DNA, the CDR3 is TGTGCCAGCAGACCCACAGGGGTCGAAAACATTCAGTACTTC. Its translation: CASRPTGVENIQYF. The rearrangement links TRBV2 to TRBJ2-4; 7 bases map to TRBD1. Germline V gives CDR1 SNHLY, CDR2 FYNNEI. The length of the CDR3 is 14 residues. The V and J ends lost 6 bases and 5 bases, in that order; junction bases with no gene match: 7.

The chain links TRBV2 to TRBJ1-1, with D maybe TRBD1 (6 bases). This CDR3 has 15 residues. In germline, CDR1 is SNHLY, CDR2 FYNNEI. Trimming removed 5 bases at V and 0 bases at J, with 13 bases between. The CDR3 sequence: CASSRDIYMNTEAFF. In nucleotides, the CDR3 is TGTGCCAGCAGTCGGGACATCTACATGAACACTGAAGCTTTCTTT.

The chain couples TRBV15 to TRBJ1-4; tentatively, D is TRBD1 (6 bases). CDR1 is LNHNV, CDR2 YYDKDF, per germline (reference sequence). The CDR3 loop spans 14 amino acids. V was trimmed by 3 bases and J by 8 bases, leaving 13 bases between them. The CDR3 sequence: CATSSPQGNEKLFF. The CDR3 nucleotides read TGTGCCACCAGCAGCCCTCAGGGGAACGAAAAACTGTTTTTT.

The V and J genes are TRBV5-1 and TRBJ1-1; 8 bases agree with TRBD1. Germline V CDR1 and CDR2: SGHRS, YFSETQ. With V trimmed by 7 bases and J by 0 bases, 14 bases remained unmatched. The CDR3 covers 17 residues. The CDR3 DNA reads TGCGCCAGCTCTCGGACAGGGCACACAAATTTGAACACTGAAGCTTTCTTT. This codes for CASSRTGHTNLNTEAFF.

The J gene is TRBJ2-7, the V gene TRBV28; TRBD1 matches at 9 bases. The CDR3 has 13 amino acids. V shed 6 bases and J 6 bases; nucleotides not matched to a gene: 6. Germline V gene sequence: CDR1 MDHEN, CDR2 SYDVKM. The CDR3 is CASRSGQGLEQYF. In DNA form, the CDR3 reads TGTGCCAGCAGGTCGGGACAGGGCCTCGAGCAGTACTTC.

The rearrangement joins TRBV10-3 to TRBJ2-7; 11 bases are a match to TRBD2. This CDR3 region has 17 residues. CDR1 is ENHRY and CDR2 is SYGVKD in the germline V gene. V gave up 7 bases and J gave up 0 bases; unmatched junction bases: 11. DNA of the CDR3: TGTGCCATCACCCCCGGGACTAGCGGAGGAAGCTCCTACGAGCAGTACTTC. It translates to CAITPGTSGGSSYEQYF.

This sequence joins TRBV3-1 (or the pseudogene TRBV3-2) and TRBJ1-4; D is undetermined. The CDR3 contains 14 residues. Trimming pared 4 bases from V and 4 bases from J, leaving 10 bases between. The V gene's germline CDR1 is LGHDT and CDR2 YNNKEL (reference sequence). The CDR3 sequence: CASSPRRGNEKLFF. In DNA form, the CDR3 reads TGTGCCAGCAGCCCGCGGCGGGGTAATGAAAAACTGTTTTTT.

V usage is TRBV30 and J usage is TRBJ1-2; TRBD1 is a possible D gene (5 bases). With 4 bases removed from V and 0 bases from J, the gap between germline ends came to 18 bases. Germline CDR1 reads GTSNPN; CDR2 reads SVGIG (reference sequence). The CDR3 is 16 amino acids. Here the CDR3 reads CAWNVGGVAANYGYTF. DNA for the CDR3: TGTGCCTGGAATGTTGGGGGGGTCGCGGCTAACTATGGCTACACCTTC.

The chain uses TRBV5-1 and TRBJ1-1; D may be TRBD1 (6 bases). Trimming pared 3 bases from V and 0 bases from J, leaving 9 bases between. This CDR3 region has 14 residues. In germline, CDR1 is SGHRS, CDR2 YFSETQ. CDR3: CASSSYRVNTEAFF. CDR3 nucleotide sequence: TGCGCCAGCAGCTCTTACAGGGTGAACACTGAAGCTTTCTTT.

The genes are TRBV19 and TRBJ1-2; TRBD1 aligns across 8 bases. V trimming: 3 bases; J trimming: 0 bases; junction bases outside the gene matches: 3. The CDR3 has 15 residues. From germline, CDR1 is LNHDA and CDR2 SQIVND (reference sequence). CDR3 in DNA: TGTGCCAGTAGTATGCAGGGGGCGTCTAACTATGGCTACACCTTC. Translating gives CASSMQGASNYGYTF.

This chain uses TRBV27 with TRBJ1-2, with 9 bases fitting TRBD1. J lost 5 bases, V lost 6 bases, and 7 bases had no gene match. The CDR3 has 14 amino acids. In germline, CDR1 is MNHEY, CDR2 SMNVEV (reference sequence). The chain's CDR3 is CASRARDRAYGYTF. The CDR3 DNA sequence: TGTGCCAGCAGGGCGCGGGACAGGGCGTATGGCTACACCTTC.

This clone was seen once. The DNA for the CDR3 is TGTGCCAGCAGTCGGGACAGCTCCCCAAGGGGCTACTACGAGCAGTACTTC. Translating gives CASSRDSSPRGYYEQYF. The chain recombines TRBV28 with TRBJ2-7; TRBD1 matches at 7 bases. The CDR3 consists of 17 residues. Losses at the gene ends were 5 bases for V and 3 bases for J; bases not matched to a gene: 16. Germline V gene sequence: CDR1 MDHEN, CDR2 SYDVKM. The whole variable domain, remainder taken from reference TRBV28 and TRBJ2-7, is DVKVTQSSRYLVKRTGEKVFLECVQDMDHENMFWYRQDPGLGLRLIYFSYDVKMKEKGDIPEGYSVSREKKERFSLILESASTNQTSMYLCASSRDSSPRGYYEQYFGPGTRLTVT.

In this sample, this clone turned up once. The CDR3 protein is CASSLGGSAENSPLHF. The CDR3 DNA sequence: TGTGCCAGCAGTTTGGGGGGATCAGCGGAAAATTCACCCCTCCACTTT. The chain is built from TRBV28 and TRBJ1-6, with D possibly being TRBD1 (5 bases). V was clipped by 3 bases and J by 7 bases, with 16 bases between them. Germline loops: CDR1 MDHEN, CDR2 SYDVKM. This CDR3 comprises 16 residues.

This chain connects TRBV24-1 to TRBJ2-1; possibly TRBD2 for D (6 bases). Per the germline V gene, CDR1 is KGHDR and CDR2 is SFDVKD. V was pared by 2 bases and J by 7 bases, with 11 bases between. The CDR3 totals 14 residues. CDR3 bases: TGTGCCACCAGTGATTATGGACTAACGAATGAGCAGTTCTTC. Encoded protein: CATSDYGLTNEQFF.

This clone was counted between two and nine times. CDR3 sequence: CASSVAPTGRNTEAFF. CDR3 in DNA: TGTGCCAGCAGCGTAGCCCCGACAGGGAGGAACACTGAAGCTTTCTTT. The chain employs TRBV9 and TRBJ1-1, with 7 positions matching TRBD1. V trimming: 0 bases; J trimming: 1 base; junction bases outside the gene matches: 6. In germline, CDR1 is SGDLS, CDR2 YYNGEE. The CDR3 covers 16 residues.

This clone appeared a single time. The chain employs TRBV10-2 and TRBJ1-1; TRBD1 aligns across 9 bases. In germline, CDR1 is WSHSY, CDR2 SAAADI. The CDR3 spans 13 residues. J lost 10 bases, V lost 6 bases, and 9 bases had no gene match. The DNA for the CDR3 is TGCGCCAGCAGGCTTACAGGGGGCGGTGGAGCTTTCTTT. This codes for CASRLTGGGGAFF.

V and J are TRBV18 and TRBJ2-1; D unclear. The CDR3 spans 15 residues. The germline V gene encodes CDR1 KGHSH and CDR2 LQKENI. The ends were cut back, 3 bases at V and 6 bases at J, with 15 bases in the middle. The DNA for the CDR3 is TGTGCCAGCTCACCTGGGTTTCTAGTGGGCAATGAGCAGTTCTTC. Amino acids: CASSPGFLVGNEQFF.

V gene TRBV28 combines with J gene TRBJ1-3; D unresolved. Trimming cost V 4 bases and J 4 bases, with 5 bases left between them. The V gene's germline CDR1 is MDHEN and CDR2 SYDVKM. The CDR3 is 12 residues long. The chain's CDR3 is CASSSHGNTIYF. The CDR3 coding sequence is TGTGCCAGCAGTTCACACGGAAACACCATATATTTT.

The chain recombines TRBV27 with TRBJ2-7; 12 bases are shared with TRBD2. This CDR3 spans 15 amino acids. Germline V gives CDR1 MNHEY, CDR2 SMNVEV (reference sequence). Trimming cost V 5 bases and J 7 bases; bases outside gene matches: 9. The CDR3 loop is CASSKRLAGVWEQYF. In nucleotides, the CDR3 is TGTGCCAGCAGTAAGAGACTAGCGGGAGTTTGGGAGCAGTACTTC.